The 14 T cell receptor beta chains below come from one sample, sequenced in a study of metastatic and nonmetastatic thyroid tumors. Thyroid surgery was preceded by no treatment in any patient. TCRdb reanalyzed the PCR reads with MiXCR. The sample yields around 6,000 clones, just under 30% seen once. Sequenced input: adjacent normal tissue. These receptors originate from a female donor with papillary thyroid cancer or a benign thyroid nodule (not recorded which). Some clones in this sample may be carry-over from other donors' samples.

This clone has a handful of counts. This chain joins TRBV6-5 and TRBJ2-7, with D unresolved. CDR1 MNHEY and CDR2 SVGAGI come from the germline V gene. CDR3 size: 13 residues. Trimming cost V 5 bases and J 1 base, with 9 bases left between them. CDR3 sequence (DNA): TGTGCCAGCAGTGAGCTACTTTCCTACGAGCAGTACTTC. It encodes CASSELLSYEQYF.

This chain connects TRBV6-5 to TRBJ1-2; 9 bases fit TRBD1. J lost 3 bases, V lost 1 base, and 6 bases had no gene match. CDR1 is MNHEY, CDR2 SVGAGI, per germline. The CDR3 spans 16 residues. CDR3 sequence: CASSYLGQGIDYGYTF. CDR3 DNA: TGTGCCAGCAGTTACTTAGGACAGGGGATCGACTATGGCTACACCTTC.

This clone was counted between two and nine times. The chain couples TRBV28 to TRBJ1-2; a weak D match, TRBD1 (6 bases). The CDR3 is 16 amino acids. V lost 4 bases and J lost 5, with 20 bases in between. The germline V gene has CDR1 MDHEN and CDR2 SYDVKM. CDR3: CASSSPSRGDMYGYTF. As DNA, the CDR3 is TGTGCCAGCAGTTCCCCATCCAGGGGCGATATGTATGGCTACACCTTC.

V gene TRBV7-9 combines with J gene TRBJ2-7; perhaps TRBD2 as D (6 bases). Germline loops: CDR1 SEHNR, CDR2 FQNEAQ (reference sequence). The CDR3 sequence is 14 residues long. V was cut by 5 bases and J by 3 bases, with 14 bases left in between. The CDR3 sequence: CASSPAGYNYEQYF. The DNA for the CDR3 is TGTGCCAGCAGCCCTGCGGGATACAACTACGAGCAGTACTTC.

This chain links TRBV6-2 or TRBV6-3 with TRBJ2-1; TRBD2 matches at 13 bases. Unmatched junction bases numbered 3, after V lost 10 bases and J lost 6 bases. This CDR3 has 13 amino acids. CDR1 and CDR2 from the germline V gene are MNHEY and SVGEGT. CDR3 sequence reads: CATGLAGANEQFF. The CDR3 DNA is TGTGCCACCGGACTAGCGGGAGCCAATGAGCAGTTCTTC.

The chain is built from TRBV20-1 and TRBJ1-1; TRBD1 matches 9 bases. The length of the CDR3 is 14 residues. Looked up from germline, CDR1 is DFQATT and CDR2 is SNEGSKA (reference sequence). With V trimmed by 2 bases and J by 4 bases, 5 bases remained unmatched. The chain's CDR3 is CSARTGGGVTEAFF. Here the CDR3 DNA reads TGCAGTGCTAGAACAGGGGGCGGGGTCACTGAAGCTTTCTTT.

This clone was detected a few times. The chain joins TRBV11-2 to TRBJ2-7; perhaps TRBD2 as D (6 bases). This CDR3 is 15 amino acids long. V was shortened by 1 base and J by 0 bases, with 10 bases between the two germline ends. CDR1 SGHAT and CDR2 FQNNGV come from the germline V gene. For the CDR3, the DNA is TGTGCCAGCAGCTTAGCCGGTAGCGGCTCCTACGAGCAGTACTTC. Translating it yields CASSLAGSGSYEQYF.

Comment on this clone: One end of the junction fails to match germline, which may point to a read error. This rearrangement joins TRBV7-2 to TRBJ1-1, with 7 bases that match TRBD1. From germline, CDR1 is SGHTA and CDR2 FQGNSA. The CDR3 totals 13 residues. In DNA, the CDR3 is TGTGCCAGCAACTTAGGGGGCGCAACTGGGGCTTTCTTT. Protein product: CASNLGGATGAFF.

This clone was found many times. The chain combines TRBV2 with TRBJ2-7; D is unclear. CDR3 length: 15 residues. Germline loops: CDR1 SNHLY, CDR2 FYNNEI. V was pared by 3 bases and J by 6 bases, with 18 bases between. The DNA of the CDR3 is TGTGCCAGCAGTGACGGAAGGGTCCTCCCGGGCGAGCAGTACTTC. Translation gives CASSDGRVLPGEQYF.

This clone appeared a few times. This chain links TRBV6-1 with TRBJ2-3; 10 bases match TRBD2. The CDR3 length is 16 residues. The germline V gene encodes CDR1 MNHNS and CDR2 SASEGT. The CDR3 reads CEGSKSGRASTDTQYF. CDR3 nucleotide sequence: TGTGAAGGCAGTAAGAGCGGGAGGGCAAGCACAGATACGCAGTATTTT.

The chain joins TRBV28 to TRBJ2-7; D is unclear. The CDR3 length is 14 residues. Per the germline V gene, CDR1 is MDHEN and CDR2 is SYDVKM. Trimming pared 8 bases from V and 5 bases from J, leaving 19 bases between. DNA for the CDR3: TGTGCCAGCCGCCATTGGGCGTGTAATAACGAGCAGTACTTC. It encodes CASRHWACNNEQYF.

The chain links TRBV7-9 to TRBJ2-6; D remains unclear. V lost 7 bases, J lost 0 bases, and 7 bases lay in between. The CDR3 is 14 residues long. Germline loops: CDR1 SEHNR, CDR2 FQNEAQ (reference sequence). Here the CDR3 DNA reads TGTGCCAGCACCGAAGGCTCTGGGGCCAACGTCCTGACTTTC. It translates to CASTEGSGANVLTF.

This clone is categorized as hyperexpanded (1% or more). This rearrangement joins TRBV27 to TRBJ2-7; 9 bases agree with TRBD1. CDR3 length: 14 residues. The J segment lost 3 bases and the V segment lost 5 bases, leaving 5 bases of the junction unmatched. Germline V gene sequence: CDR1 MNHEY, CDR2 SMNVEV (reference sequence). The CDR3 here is CASSLGTGSYEQYF. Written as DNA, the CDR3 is TGTGCCAGCAGTCTAGGGACAGGGAGCTACGAGCAGTACTTC.

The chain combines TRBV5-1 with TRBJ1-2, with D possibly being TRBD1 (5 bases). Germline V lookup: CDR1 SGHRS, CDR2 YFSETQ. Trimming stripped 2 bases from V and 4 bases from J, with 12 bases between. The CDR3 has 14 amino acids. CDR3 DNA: TGCGCCAGCAGCTTCGGACGGGGGAGCTATGGCTACACCTTC. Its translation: CASSFGRGSYGYTF.